This passage covers 10 T cell receptor beta chains from one sample sequenced in a study of neoadjuvant anti-PD-1 for oral cavity cancer. Time point given: after neoadjuvant nivolumab, at surgical resection. Assay used: immunoSEQ multiplex PCR; TCRdb lists only in-frame clones, some missing. The sample holds some 9,400 clones; almost 65% are singletons and the top ten take around 4.2%. The sequencing used PBMCs, collected after nivolumab (anti-PD-1) treatment. The origin of the receptors is a person aged 35-79 years with oral cavity squamous cell carcinoma.

The chain carries TRBV7-8 and TRBJ2-7; 9 nucleotides match TRBD2. This CDR3 is built from 15 residues. CDR1 is SGHVS and CDR2 is FQNEAQ in the germline V gene. Trimming removed 5 bases from V and 4 bases from J; junction bases left unmatched: 9. The CDR3 reads CASSDAGGARYEQYF. The CDR3 nucleotides are TGTGCCAGCAGCGACGCGGGAGGGGCGCGATACGAGCAGTACTTC.

V is TRBV4-1 and J is TRBJ2-2, with D perhaps assigned TRBD1 or TRBD2 (5 bases each). The CDR3 totals 15 residues. CDR1 and CDR2 (germline): MGHRA, YSYEKL. Trimming took off 6 bases at V and 4 bases at J, with 15 bases between the two ends. Here the CDR3 reads CASRRAGWGTGELFF. The CDR3 nucleotides read TGCGCCAGCAGGAGGGCAGGGTGGGGCACCGGGGAGCTGTTTTTT.

The chain is built from TRBV6-5 and TRBJ1-5, with D maybe TRBD1 (6 bases). The V gene lost 6 bases and the J gene lost 2 bases, with 14 bases spanning the gap. There are 15 residues in the CDR3. From germline, CDR1 is MNHEY and CDR2 SVGAGI. The CDR3 DNA sequence: TGTGCCAGCAGCGCGACAGGAAATCGCAATCAGCCCCAGCATTTT. Translated: CASSATGNRNQPQHF.

The CDR3 nucleotides are TGTGCCAGCCTAATAGCGGGAGAGCACGGGGAGCTGTTTTTT. Translation gives CASLIAGEHGELFF. This chain joins TRBV28 and TRBJ2-2; 9 nucleotides match TRBD2. The J segment lost 7 bases and the V segment lost 8 bases, leaving 8 bases of the junction unmatched. Germline-derived CDR1 and CDR2 are MDHEN and SYDVKM. The CDR3 runs to 14 residues. Filled out from reference TRBV28 and TRBJ2-2, the complete variable domain reads DVKVTQSSRYLVKRTGEKVFLECVQDMDHENMFWYRQDPGLGLRLIYFSYDVKMKEKGDIPEGYSVSREKKERFSLILESASTNQTSMYLCASLIAGEHGELFFGEGSRLTVL.

This rearrangement joins TRBV20-1 to TRBJ1-2; 7 nucleotides align to TRBD1. The germline V gene encodes CDR1 DFQATT and CDR2 SNEGSKA (reference sequence). Trimming cost V 5 bases and J 8 bases; bases outside gene matches: 5. This CDR3 contains 11 residues. CDR3 residues: CSAARTGGYTF. As DNA, the CDR3 is TGCAGTGCTGCTCGGACAGGAGGCTACACCTTC.

In its sample, this clone was seen a few times. J is TRBJ2-7 and V is TRBV27, with D uncertain. Trimming pared 3 bases from V and 3 bases from J, leaving 6 bases between. This CDR3 comprises 12 residues. Germline V gene lookup returns CDR1 MNHEY and CDR2 SMNVEV (reference sequence). CDR3 coding DNA: TGTGCCAGCAGTTTGTTCGGCTACGAGCAGTACTTC. Its translation: CASSLFGYEQYF.

J is TRBJ2-7 and V is TRBV6-5; D is possibly TRBD1 or TRBD2 (5 bases each). In germline, CDR1 is MNHEY, CDR2 SVGAGI. There are 15 residues in the CDR3. With 11 bases removed from V and 1 base from J, the gap between germline ends came to 21 bases. CDR3 loop: CAASKGHGNSYEQYF. DNA for the CDR3: TGTGCCGCATCCAAGGGGCACGGGAATTCCTACGAGCAGTACTTC.

This chain joins TRBV5-6 and TRBJ1-5; D may be TRBD1 (6 bases). Trimming shortened V by 0 bases and J by 2 bases, and 9 bases separated the two germline ends. Germline-derived CDR1 and CDR2 are SGHDT and YYEEEE. The CDR3 spans 15 residues. The CDR3 spells CASSLGAGGNQPQHF. In DNA, the CDR3 is TGTGCCAGCAGCTTGGGGGCAGGGGGCAATCAGCCCCAGCATTTT.

The chain links TRBV11-2 to TRBJ2-1; weak D call: TRBD2 (5 bases). The CDR3 runs to 18 residues. The germline V gene has CDR1 SGHAT and CDR2 FQNNGV. The V end was cut by 1 base, the J end by 0 bases, with 16 bases between. The CDR3 region has the DNA TGTGCCAGCAGCTTAGGGAGGAAGACCTTAAGCTCCTACAATGAGCAGTTCTTC. Amino acids: CASSLGRKTLSSYNEQFF.

This chain connects TRBV10-2 to TRBJ1-1; perhaps TRBD1 as D (5 bases). The CDR3 is made up of 13 amino acids. Trimming stripped 7 bases from V and 6 bases from J, with 15 bases between. Germline assignment: CDR1 WSHSY and CDR2 SAAADI. Here the CDR3 reads CASTSAGRAEAFF. CDR3 coding DNA: TGCGCCAGCACCTCAGCAGGGAGGGCTGAAGCTTTCTTT.